This T cell receptor beta chain is from a study of cytomegalovirus exposure and HLA in healthy donors. Study conclusions and caveats: Presence/absence analyses treated sequencing depth as roughly uniform across donors. Researchers counted around 180 TCR beta chains as cytomegalovirus-associated.

The study ran its PCR with 60 Vbeta and 13 Jbeta primers. Methods used by the authors: Unique TCR beta chains totaled some 78 million in a later count, with approximately 10 million of them shared. The table came from immunoSEQ multiplex PCR; TCRdb's copy has only in-frame clones and leaves some out. That table furnishes V, J and clone size, whereas the DNA furnished D and trimming. The table has some 150,000 clones, 70% to 80% seen once. This clone was counted once. Its antigen is currently unknown. Per the germline V gene, CDR1 is GTSNPN and CDR2 is SVGIG (reference sequence). Trimming at V came to 5 bases and at J to 0 bases, leaving 1 base not matched to a gene. The CDR3 has 13 residues.

The sample comprised PBMCs. J is TRBJ1-5 and V is TRBV30, with 7 bases identical to TRBD1. This TCR derives from a man in his 60s in good health and CMV-seronegative. DNA for the CDR3: TGTGCCTGGGGGGACAGTAGCAATCAGCCCCAGCATTTT. Residues: CAWGDSSNQPQHF.